The T cell receptor (beta chain) described here comes from a study of T cells in tuberculosis. CDR1 is SGHRS, CDR2 YFSETQ, per germline. The V gene lost 2 bases and the J gene lost 5 bases, with 13 bases spanning the gap. The CDR3 is 15 amino acids. The table lists this clone with a few counts. Here immunoSEQ multiplex PCR was the method, and the copy in TCRdb shows in-frame clones only, minus some. The sample has tens of thousands of clones, more than 80% seen once. Sequencing was done on a sample of PBMCs. This clonotype was obtained from a donor aged 5-35 years with latent tuberculosis or without tuberculosis infection. The V call is TRBV5-1, the J call TRBJ2-2; D is possibly TRBD2 (5 bases). The CDR3 spells CASSLTDRLTGELFF. CDR3 in DNA: TGCGCCAGCAGCTTAACAGACCGACTAACCGGGGAGCTGTTTTTT.